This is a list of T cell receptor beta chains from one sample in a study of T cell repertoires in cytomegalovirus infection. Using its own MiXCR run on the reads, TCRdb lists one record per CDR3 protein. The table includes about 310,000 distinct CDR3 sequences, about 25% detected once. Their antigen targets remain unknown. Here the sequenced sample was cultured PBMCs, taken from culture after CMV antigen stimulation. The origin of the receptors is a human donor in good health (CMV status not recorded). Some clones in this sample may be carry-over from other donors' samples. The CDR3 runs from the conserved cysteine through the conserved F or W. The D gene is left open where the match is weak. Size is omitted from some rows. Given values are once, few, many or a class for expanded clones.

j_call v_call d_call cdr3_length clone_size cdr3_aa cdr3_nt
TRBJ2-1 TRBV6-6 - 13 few CASSLENYNEQFF TGTGCCAGCAGTTTGGAGAACTACAATGAGCAGTTCTTC
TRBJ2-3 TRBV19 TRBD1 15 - CASSMGQAHLDTQYF TGTGCCAGTAGTATGGGACAGGCACACCTAGATACGCAGTATTTT
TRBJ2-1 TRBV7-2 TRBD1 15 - CASTRDSGLFNEQFF TGTGCCAGCACCCGGGACAGCGGATTATTCAATGAGCAGTTCTTC
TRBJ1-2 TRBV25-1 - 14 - CASSDDDGYYGYTF TGTGCCAGCAGTGATGACGACGGATACTATGGCTACACCTTC
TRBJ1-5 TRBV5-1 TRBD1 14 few CASSVGQGDQPQHF TGCGCCAGCAGCGTCGGACAGGGGGATCAGCCCCAGCATTTT
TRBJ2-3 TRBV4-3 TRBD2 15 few CASSHSGSYTDTQYF TGCGCCAGCAGCCATAGCGGGAGCTACACAGATACGCAGTATTTT
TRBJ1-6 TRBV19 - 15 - CATKSEGVNNSPLHF TGTGCCACTAAATCGGAGGGAGTTAATAATTCACCCCTCCACTTT
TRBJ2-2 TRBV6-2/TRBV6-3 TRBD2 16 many CASGKGGSGWTGELFF TGTGCCAGCGGGAAGGGCGGGAGTGGATGGACCGGGGAGCTGTTTTTT
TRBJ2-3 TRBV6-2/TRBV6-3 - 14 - CASSYSWGEDTQYF TGTGCCAGCAGTTACTCGTGGGGTGAGGATACGCAGTATTTT
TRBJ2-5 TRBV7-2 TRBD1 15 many CASSTVGGRQETQYF TGTGCCAGCAGCACAGTAGGGGGCAGGCAAGAGACCCAGTACTTC
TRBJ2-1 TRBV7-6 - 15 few CASSPRGGRNNEQFF TGTGCCAGCAGCCCGAGGGGCGGGCGAAACAATGAGCAGTTCTTC
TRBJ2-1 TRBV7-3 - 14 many CASSLIKPYNEQFF TGTGCCAGCAGCTTGATTAAGCCCTACAATGAGCAGTTCTTC
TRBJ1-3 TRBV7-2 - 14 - CASSPDSLGNTIYF TGTGCCAGCAGCCCGGACAGCCTCGGAAACACCATATATTTT
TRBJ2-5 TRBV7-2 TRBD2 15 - CASSWRLAGGETQYF TGTGCCAGCAGTTGGAGACTAGCGGGGGGAGAGACCCAGTACTTC
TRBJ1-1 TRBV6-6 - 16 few CASSYMPSTRATEAFF TGTGCCAGCAGTTACATGCCATCGACTCGGGCCACTGAAGCTTTCTTT
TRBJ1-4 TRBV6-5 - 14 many CASSYGGANEKLFF TGTGCCAGCAGTTACGGGGGGGCTAATGAAAAACTGTTTTTT
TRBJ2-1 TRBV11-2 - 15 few CASTPPPGWYNEQFF TGTGCCAGCACCCCGCCCCCGGGGTGGTACAATGAGCAGTTCTTC
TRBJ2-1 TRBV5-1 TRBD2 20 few CASSLHRPGRGLAGEGEQFF TGCGCCAGCAGCTTGCACAGGCCAGGGAGAGGACTAGCGGGAGAGGGTGAGCAGTTCTTC
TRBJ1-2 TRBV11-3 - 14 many CASSLEVGGYGYTF TGTGCCAGCAGCTTAGAAGTCGGAGGGTATGGCTACACCTTC
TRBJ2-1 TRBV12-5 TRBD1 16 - CASGLVLGTGDNEQFF TGTGCTAGTGGTTTGGTACTGGGGACAGGGGATAATGAGCAGTTCTTC
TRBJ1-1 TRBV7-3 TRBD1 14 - CASSSTGGNTEAFF TGTGCCAGCAGCTCGACAGGGGGTAACACTGAAGCTTTCTTT
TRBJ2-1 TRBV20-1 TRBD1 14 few CSARGQGGYNEQFF TGCAGTGCTAGGGGACAGGGAGGCTACAATGAGCAGTTCTTC
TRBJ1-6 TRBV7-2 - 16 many CASSLMVRQYNSPLHF TGTGCCAGCAGCTTAATGGTACGGCAGTATAATTCACCCCTCCACTTT
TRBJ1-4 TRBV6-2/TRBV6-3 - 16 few CASSYSRTLVTEKLFF TGTGCCAGCAGTTACTCGAGAACGCTCGTTACGGAAAAACTGTTTTTT
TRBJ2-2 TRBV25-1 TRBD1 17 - CASSGAPGQSDSGELFF TGTGCCAGCAGTGGGGCCCCGGGACAGTCGGACTCCGGGGAGCTGTTTTTT
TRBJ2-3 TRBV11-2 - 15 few CASSHLPGPKDTQYF TGTGCCAGCAGCCACCTTCCAGGACCCAAAGATACGCAGTATTTT
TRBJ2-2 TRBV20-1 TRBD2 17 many CSARDPLAGGDTGELFF TGCAGTGCTAGAGATCCACTAGCGGGAGGGGACACCGGGGAGCTGTTTTTT
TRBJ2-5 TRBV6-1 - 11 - CASSEIGTQYF TGTGCCAGCAGTGAAATTGGGACCCAGTACTTC
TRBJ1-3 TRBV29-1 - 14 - CSAVPFNSGNTIYF TGCAGCGCAGTCCCTTTTAACTCTGGAAACACCATATATTTT
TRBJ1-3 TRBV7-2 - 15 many CASSLGLSLGNTIYF TGTGCCAGCAGCTTAGGGCTTTCCCTCGGAAACACCATATATTTT
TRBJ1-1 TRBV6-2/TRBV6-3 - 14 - CASSYPNMNTEAFF TGTGCCAGCAGTTACCCGAACATGAACACTGAAGCTTTCTTT
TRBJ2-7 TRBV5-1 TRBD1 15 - CASSFPETGRYEQYF TGCGCCAGCAGCTTCCCGGAGACAGGGAGATACGAGCAGTACTTC
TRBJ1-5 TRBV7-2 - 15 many CASSSLSDSNQPQHF TGTGCCAGCAGCTCCCTTAGTGACAGCAATCAGCCCCAGCATTTT
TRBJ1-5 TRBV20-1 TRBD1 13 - CSALDRADQPQHF TGCAGTGCACTGGACAGGGCGGATCAGCCCCAGCATTTT
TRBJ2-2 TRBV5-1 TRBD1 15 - CASSSRTGDTGELFF TGCGCCAGCAGCTCCCGGACAGGGGACACCGGGGAGCTGTTTTTT
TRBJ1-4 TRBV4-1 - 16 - CASSQEVSGVEEKLFF TGCGCCAGCAGCCAAGAGGTCTCCGGGGTTGAGGAAAAACTGTTTTTT
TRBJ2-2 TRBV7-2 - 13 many CASSSGTLGELFF TGTGCCAGCAGCTCGGGGACCCTCGGGGAGCTGTTTTTT
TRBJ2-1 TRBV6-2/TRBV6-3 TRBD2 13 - CASSDSGRFEQFF TGTGCCAGCAGTGATAGCGGGAGATTTGAGCAGTTCTTC
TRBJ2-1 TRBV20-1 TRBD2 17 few CSASPRLAGERLNEQFF TGCAGTGCTAGTCCGCGACTAGCGGGAGAAAGGCTCAATGAGCAGTTCTTC
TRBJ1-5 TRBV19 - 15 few CASSRPEWGNQPQHF TGTGCCAGTAGTCGGCCGGAGTGGGGCAATCAGCCCCAGCATTTT
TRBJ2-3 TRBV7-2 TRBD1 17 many CASSLRQGRDSTDTQYF TGTGCCAGCAGCCTGCGACAGGGTAGGGATAGCACAGATACGCAGTATTTT
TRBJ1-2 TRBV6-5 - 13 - CASSPARGYGYTF TGTGCCAGCAGCCCCGCGAGGGGGTACGGCTACACCTTC